The 32 T cell receptor beta chains listed next were all sequenced from one sample in a study of T-cell memory formation after mild COVID-19. In TCRdb, the 5' RACE reads were re-called with MiXCR into one record per CDR3 protein. The table lists around 90,000 distinct CDR3 sequences, over 13% of them singletons. Specimen: PBMCs or a T cell subset sorted from them (not recorded which). These receptors were collected from a man aged 18 to 29 who had mild COVID-19 (a few samples of this study predate the infection). Cell type and time point are not known.

This clonotype turned up a few times. The V gene is TRBV5-6, the J gene TRBJ2-1; TRBD2 aligns across 9 bases. Losses at the gene ends were 2 bases for V and 8 bases for J; bases not matched to a gene: 5. The CDR3 length is 14 residues. Germline CDR1 and CDR2: SGHDT and YYEEEE. The DNA for the CDR3 is TGTGCCAGCAGCTTAGTAGCGGGGGTACATGAGCAGTTCTTC. This encodes CASSLVAGVHEQFF.

The V gene is TRBV9, the J gene TRBJ2-7; D gene ambiguous. Trimming shortened V by 4 bases and J by 2 bases, and 13 bases separated the two germline ends. Per the germline V gene, CDR1 is SGDLS and CDR2 is YYNGEE. The CDR3 spans 14 residues. CDR3 sequence: CASSPRPSTYEQYF. CDR3 in DNA: TGTGCCAGCAGCCCCCGGCCTTCCACCTACGAGCAGTACTTC.

This chain links TRBV6-1 with TRBJ1-1; unclear D gene. Germline lookup yields CDR1 MNHNS and CDR2 SASEGT. This CDR3 is 14 amino acids long. Trimming removed 1 base at V and 0 bases at J, with 6 bases between. The CDR3 region has the DNA TGTGCCAGCAGTGAAGTCACGGTGAACACTGAAGCTTTCTTT. Translation: CASSEVTVNTEAFF.

This clonotype was seen more than once but under ten times. The gene calls are TRBV7-8 and TRBJ2-3; 8 bases align to TRBD2. This CDR3 has 12 amino acids. V dropped 5 bases and J dropped 11; count of bases not matched to a gene: 6. Germline V gene sequence: CDR1 SGHVS, CDR2 FQNEAQ. The chain's CDR3 is CASSPTGRGQYF. The CDR3 nucleotides are TGTGCCAGCAGCCCCACCGGGAGGGGGCAGTATTTT.

This rearrangement joins TRBV4-2 to TRBJ2-2; 8 nucleotides line up with TRBD2. Germline V lookup: CDR1 LGHNA, CDR2 YNFKEQ. This CDR3 is 15 amino acids long. J gave up 6 bases and V 0 bases, and 3 bases lay outside the gene matches. CDR3 loop: CASSQELAVSGELFF. CDR3 bases: TGTGCCAGCAGCCAAGAACTAGCGGTATCCGGGGAGCTGTTTTTT.

The chain uses TRBV15 and TRBJ1-1, with 8 bases matching TRBD1. Germline trimming cut 6 bases from V and 6 bases from J; bases unmatched to any gene: 9. Germline V lookup: CDR1 LNHNV, CDR2 YYDKDF (reference sequence). CDR3 length: 14 amino acids. CDR3 residues: CATRRSRGQAEAFF. The CDR3 nucleotides read TGTGCCACCAGAAGGAGCAGGGGGCAGGCTGAAGCTTTCTTT.

The chain uses TRBV7-8 and TRBJ1-3; 10 bases are shared with TRBD1. Germline CDR1 SGHVS, CDR2 FQNEAQ. V gave up 5 bases and J gave up 2 bases; unmatched junction bases: 3. CDR3 length equals 15 residues. This CDR3 reads CASSAGQGAGNTIYF. The CDR3 bases are TGTGCCAGCAGCGCCGGACAGGGGGCTGGAAACACCATATATTTT. The variable domain in full, completed from reference TRBV7-8 and TRBJ1-3, reads GAGVSQSPRYKVAKRGQDVALRCDPISGHVSLFWYQQALGQGPEFLTYFQNEAQLDKSGLPSDRFFAERPEGSVSTLKIQRTQQEDSAVYLCASSAGQGAGNTIYFGEGSWLTVV.

The chain carries TRBV7-9 and TRBJ2-1; 12 nucleotides match TRBD2. V lost 4 bases to trimming and J lost 9 bases; unmatched junction nucleotides: 4. In germline, CDR1 is SEHNR, CDR2 FQNEAQ (reference sequence). The CDR3 is 14 amino acids. The CDR3 DNA reads TGTGCCAGCAGCTCCCTAGCGGGGGGGCTTGAGCAGTTCTTC. Translating gives CASSSLAGGLEQFF.

CDR3 in amino acids: CASSQDQGSNQPQHF. The CDR3 nucleotides are TGCGCCAGCAGCCAAGACCAGGGTAGCAATCAGCCCCAGCATTTT. The chain recombines TRBV4-1 with TRBJ1-5; D possibly corresponds to TRBD1 (5 bases). This CDR3 is built from 15 residues. Germline CDR1 reads MGHRA; CDR2 reads YSYEKL. With 0 bases removed from V and 0 bases from J, the gap between germline ends came to 6 bases.

This clonotype turned up a few times. The chain combines TRBV19 with TRBJ1-1; D not certain. The CDR3 has 15 amino acids. Germline CDR1 and CDR2: LNHDA and SQIVND (reference sequence). The V gene lost 5 bases and the J gene lost 0 bases, with 13 bases spanning the gap. CDR3 coding DNA: TGTGCCAGTAGTGCTCTCAGAGTGATGAACACTGAAGCTTTCTTT. Encoded protein: CASSALRVMNTEAFF.

V gene TRBV4-3 combines with J gene TRBJ1-5, with TRBD1 as a possible D gene (6 bases). Germline V gives CDR1 LGHNA, CDR2 YSLEER. Trimming took off 0 bases at V and 6 bases at J, with 12 bases between the two ends. The length of the CDR3 is 15 residues. The CDR3, as DNA: TGCGCCAGCAGCCAAGATGGGGGCTGTGGTCAGCCCCAGCATTTT. It is translated as CASSQDGGCGQPQHF.

This clonotype was recorded at least ten times. The J gene is TRBJ2-2, the V gene TRBV9; 10 nucleotides agree with TRBD2. V lost 0 bases and J lost 1; bases outside the gene matches: 6. There are 18 residues in the CDR3. The V gene's germline CDR1 is SGDLS and CDR2 YYNGEE. The CDR3: CASSVAPTSGVNTGELFF. The CDR3 DNA follows: TGTGCCAGCAGCGTAGCCCCCACTAGCGGGGTGAACACCGGGGAGCTGTTTTTT.

At least ten counts were recorded for this clonotype. V is TRBV7-9 and J is TRBJ1-2; 7 bases map to TRBD1. Looked up from germline, CDR1 is SEHNR and CDR2 is FQNEAQ (reference sequence). The CDR3 covers 13 residues. V lost 11 bases and J lost 7; bases outside the gene matches: 13. CDR3 bases: TGTGCCTCTCTGGACAGGTTCCACCGTGGCTACACCTTC. Amino acid sequence: CASLDRFHRGYTF.

This clonotype was detected ten times or more. The V gene is TRBV5-1, the J gene TRBJ1-1; no definite D call. This CDR3 has 12 residues. Germline assignment: CDR1 SGHRS and CDR2 YFSETQ. V shed 5 bases and J shed 3 bases, with 8 bases lying between them. CDR3 DNA: TGCGCCAGCAGTTTTGGGGACACTGAAGCTTTCTTT. Its protein product is CASSFGDTEAFF.

V gene TRBV5-1 combines with J gene TRBJ2-3, with 9 bases aligning to TRBD1. With V trimmed by 3 bases and J by 5 bases, 16 bases remained unmatched. The CDR3 is 18 amino acids. Germline assignment: CDR1 SGHRS and CDR2 YFSETQ. The CDR3 DNA reads TGCGCCAGCAGCTGGGCCGGGACAGGGAGGCGCCGGGGAGATACGCAGTATTTT. It yields the protein CASSWAGTGRRRGDTQYF.

There are a few counts of this clonotype. V usage is TRBV27 and J usage is TRBJ1-1; TRBD1 matches 9 bases. Germline assignment: CDR1 MNHEY and CDR2 SMNVEV (reference sequence). CDR3 length equals 15 residues. The V gene end was trimmed by 6 bases and the J gene end by 0 bases; junction bases not matched to a gene: 5. DNA for the CDR3: TGTGCCAGCAGGGTCGGGACAGGGCTGAACACTGAAGCTTTCTTT. It translates to CASRVGTGLNTEAFF.

This clonotype was seen only a few times. The chain uses TRBV4-3 and TRBJ2-7; the D is unclear. V dropped 0 bases and J dropped 1 base, with 16 bases sitting between them. The CDR3 consists of 17 residues. Germline CDR1 reads LGHNA; CDR2 reads YSLEER. DNA of the CDR3: TGCGCCAGCAGCCAAGATTTGGGCCCCGGCGATTCCTACGAGCAGTACTTC. Translation gives CASSQDLGPGDSYEQYF.

This clonotype was counted ten times or more. This rearrangement joins TRBV5-1 to TRBJ2-1; D possibly corresponds to TRBD2 (7 bases). The V gene's germline CDR1 is SGHRS and CDR2 YFSETQ. CDR3 length equals 14 residues. V lost 4 bases and J 9 bases, leaving 17 bases between the germline ends. The CDR3 DNA reads as TGCGCCAGCAGCCCGGGGGGCCTACCGGCTGAGCAGTTCTTC. Translated, it gives CASSPGGLPAEQFF.

This clonotype was seen a few times. This sequence joins TRBV9 and TRBJ2-1; no clear D. The CDR3 is made up of 15 amino acids. Deletions cut 0 bases from V and 7 bases from J, with 14 bases between. Germline assignment: CDR1 SGDLS and CDR2 YYNGEE. The CDR3: CASSVAPVGWNEQFF. CDR3 DNA: TGTGCCAGCAGCGTAGCCCCGGTAGGTTGGAATGAGCAGTTCTTC.

The V and J genes are TRBV7-9 and TRBJ1-6, with D unresolved. The CDR3 runs 15 residues. Germline CDR1 reads SEHNR; CDR2 reads FQNEAQ (reference sequence). Trimming left V 2 bases short and J 9 bases short, with 14 bases between. This CDR3 reads CASSLTAGGGSPLHF. CDR3 nucleotide sequence: TGTGCCAGCAGCTTAACCGCAGGCGGTGGTTCACCCCTCCACTTT. The variable domain in full, completed from reference TRBV7-9 and TRBJ1-6, reads DTGVSQNPRHKITKRGQNVTFRCDPISEHNRLYWYRQTLGQGPEFLTYFQNEAQLEKSRLLSDRFSAERPKGSFSTLEIQRTEQGDSAMYLCASSLTAGGGSPLHFGNGTRLTVT.

The rearrangement joins TRBV19 to TRBJ1-1, with D uncertain. The germline CDR1 and CDR2 sequences are LNHDA and SQIVND (reference sequence). CDR3 size: 11 residues. V was cut by 10 bases and J by 4 bases, with 10 bases left in between. CDR3 coding DNA: TGTGCCACAGCTCTTGGCACTGAAGCTTTCTTT. Translating it yields CATALGTEAFF.

This clonotype appeared many times. The chain has TRBV4-3 and TRBJ2-1, with 8 bases matching TRBD1. The CDR3 is 17 amino acids. Losses at the gene ends were 1 base for V and 0 bases for J; bases not matched to a gene: 5. CDR1 and CDR2 from the germline V gene are LGHNA and YSLEER. The CDR3 DNA reads as TGCGCCAGCAGCCAAGTACTCGGGACAGGCTCCTACAATGAGCAGTTCTTC. Its translation: CASSQVLGTGSYNEQFF.

The chain employs TRBV4-1 and TRBJ1-6; the D is unclear. The CDR3 consists of 15 residues. CDR1 and CDR2 from the germline V gene are MGHRA and YSYEKL. Trimming removed 1 base from V and 5 bases from J, with 9 bases in between. For the CDR3, the DNA is TGCGCCAGCAGCCAAGTCGCAGTAAATAATTCACCCCTCCACTTT. It encodes CASSQVAVNNSPLHF.

This chain connects TRBV4-3 to TRBJ2-3, with 8 bases matching TRBD2. In germline, CDR1 is LGHNA, CDR2 YSLEER. This CDR3 has 17 residues. The trim removed 1 base at V and 1 base at J, leaving 7 bases unmatched. Here the CDR3 reads CASSQGIWRGGTDTQYF. The CDR3 bases are TGCGCCAGCAGCCAAGGGATTTGGCGGGGGGGCACAGATACGCAGTATTTT.

This clonotype was seen once. The CDR3 is CASTLGFGTEAFF. The DNA for the CDR3 is TGTGCCAGCACTCTCGGTTTCGGCACTGAAGCTTTCTTT. The chain uses TRBV4-2 and TRBJ1-1; D gene unclear. V lost 7 bases and J 4 bases, leaving 13 bases between the germline ends. Germline CDR1 is LGHNA and CDR2 is YNFKEQ. This CDR3 region has 13 residues.

This clonotype was seen a few times. The chain couples TRBV11-2 to TRBJ1-1; a possible D gene is TRBD1 (5 bases). V lost 9 bases and J lost 1, with 21 bases in between. The germline V gene encodes CDR1 SGHAT and CDR2 FQNNGV. The CDR3 totals 16 residues. CDR3 in DNA: TGTGCCAGTTCCTCTATTTATGGGGCCGAGAACACTGAAGCTTTCTTT. This translates into CASSSIYGAENTEAFF.

V is TRBV12-3 or TRBV12-4 and J is TRBJ1-5, with unresolved D. This CDR3 comprises 16 residues. The V end lost 3 bases, the J end lost 0 bases, and 12 bases lay between the germline ends. CDR3 bases: TGTGCCAGCAGTTTTGCGGGAGTTTATAGCAATCAGCCCCAGCATTTT. This sequence encodes CASSFAGVYSNQPQHF.

This clonotype was seen a handful of times. The chain recombines TRBV7-9 with TRBJ1-5; D is perhaps TRBD1 (6 bases). This CDR3 comprises 15 residues. Between the trimmed V and J ends, which lost 4 bases and 2 bases, there was a span of 12 bases. In germline, CDR1 is SEHNR, CDR2 FQNEAQ (reference sequence). The CDR3 region is CASSSNRQGNQPQHF. Written as DNA, the CDR3 is TGTGCCAGCAGCTCTAATAGACAGGGCAATCAGCCCCAGCATTTT.

The chain combines TRBV29-1 with TRBJ2-7, with no clear D. The germline CDR1 and CDR2 sequences are SQVTM and ANQGSEA. This CDR3 comprises 13 residues. Trimming pared 7 bases from V and 0 bases from J, leaving 13 bases between. The CDR3 protein is CSARPSDSYEQYF. The CDR3 DNA sequence: TGCAGCGCCCGGCCATCAGACTCCTACGAGCAGTACTTC.

The gene calls are TRBV19 and TRBJ2-1, with TRBD2 identical over 14 bases. V was clipped by 0 bases and J by 15 bases; unmatched bases: 13. CDR3 length: 17 residues. Per germline, CDR1 LNHDA and CDR2 SQIVND (reference sequence). The CDR3: CASSIDPPWTSGGSRFF. The CDR3 DNA follows: TGTGCCAGTAGTATAGACCCACCCTGGACTAGCGGGGGGTCTAGGTTCTTC. The variable domain in full, completed from reference TRBV19 and TRBJ2-1, reads DGGITQSPKYLFRKEGQNVTLSCEQNLNHDAMYWYRQDPGQGLRLIYYSQIVNDFQKGDIAEGYSVSREKKESFPLTVTSAQKNPTAFYLCASSIDPPWTSGGSRFFGPGTRLTVL.

The chain combines TRBV27 with TRBJ1-6, with TRBD1 identical over 7 bases. Germline V gene lookup returns CDR1 MNHEY and CDR2 SMNVEV (reference sequence). The CDR3 has 15 residues. V was clipped by 5 bases and J by 10 bases; unmatched bases: 11. The CDR3 region is CASSTYRGRRSPLHF. The CDR3 DNA follows: TGTGCCAGCAGTACCTACAGGGGTCGCAGGTCACCCCTCCACTTT.

There are a few counts of this clonotype. The chain joins TRBV6-6 to TRBJ2-2; D unclear. The length of the CDR3 is 14 residues. In germline, CDR1 is MNHNY, CDR2 SVGAGI (reference sequence). Trimming cost V 4 bases and J 7 bases, with 13 bases left between them. The CDR3 sequence: CASSSHGPFGELFF. CDR3 DNA: TGTGCCAGCAGTTCCCACGGGCCGTTCGGGGAGCTGTTTTTT.